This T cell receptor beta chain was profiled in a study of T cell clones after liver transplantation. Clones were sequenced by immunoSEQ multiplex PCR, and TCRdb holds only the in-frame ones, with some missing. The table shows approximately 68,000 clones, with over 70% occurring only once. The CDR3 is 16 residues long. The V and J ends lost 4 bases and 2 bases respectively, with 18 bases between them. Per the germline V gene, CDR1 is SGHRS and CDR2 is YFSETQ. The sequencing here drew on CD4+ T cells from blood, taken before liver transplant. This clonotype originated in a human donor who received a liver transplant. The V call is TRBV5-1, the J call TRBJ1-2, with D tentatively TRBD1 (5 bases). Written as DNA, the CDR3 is TGCGCCAGCAGCGGGGGTTTTGACTGGGGAAACTATGGCTACACCTTC. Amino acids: CASSGGFDWGNYGYTF.